This is a list of T cell receptor beta chains from one sample in a study of PD-L1 blockade in urothelial cancer. Here immunoSEQ multiplex PCR was the method, and the copy in TCRdb shows in-frame clones only, minus some. Found here are about 17,000 clones, roughly 90% of them singletons; the top ten hold 5.9%. The starting material was PBMCs, obtained around atezolizumab (anti-PD-L1) treatment. The receptor set was obtained from a man aged 45-60 years with urothelial cancer. Each CDR3 is given with its conserved first and last residue. D genes are given only for firm matches. Clone size, where shown, is once, few, many, or a class for clones that have expanded.

abundance	v_gene	d_gene	j_gene	CDR3nt	CDR3aa
.	TRBV11-2	TRBD2	TRBJ2-1	TGTGCCAGCAGCTTTGAACTAGCGCGTCACAATGAGCAGTTCTTC	CASSFELARHNEQFF
few	TRBV18	TRBD1	TRBJ1-2	TGTGCCAGCTCACCAATCCCGGACGGCAGGGGGGACGGCTACACCTTC	CASSPIPDGRGDGYTF
.	TRBV10-2	TRBD2	TRBJ2-1	TGCGCCAGCAGTGAAGGCGGGAGGTATGAGCAGTTCTTC	CASSEGGRYEQFF
.	TRBV7-2	.	TRBJ2-7	TGTGCCAGCAGTCCCACGGGGGGCAGGGAGTACGAGCAGTACTTC	CASSPTGGREYEQYF
few	TRBV28	TRBD2	TRBJ2-7	TGTGCCAGCGCAAACACGCGGGAGGGACTAGCGCTCTACGAGCAGTACTTC	CASANTREGLALYEQYF
.	TRBV30	.	TRBJ1-5	TGTGCCTGGAGTGGGGGAGCTTTAGGAAATCAGCCCCAGCATTTT	CAWSGGALGNQPQHF
.	TRBV27	.	TRBJ2-7	TGTGCCAGCAGTCCTATGGGCAGCTTCGAGCAGTACTTC	CASSPMGSFEQYF
.	TRBV6-1	TRBD2	TRBJ2-5	TGTGCCAGCAGTGAACTAGCGGGAGGCCAAGAGACCCAGTACTTC	CASSELAGGQETQYF
.	TRBV5-4	.	TRBJ1-1	TGTGCCAGCAGATTGGCCATGAACACTGAAGCTTTCTTT	CASRLAMNTEAFF
.	TRBV9	.	TRBJ2-7	TGTGCCAGCAGCGTAGGTTTTCGGGGGGCAAACGAGCAGTACTTC	CASSVGFRGANEQYF
.	TRBV13	.	TRBJ2-7	TGTGCCAGCAGCCAAGTGACAGGTCGCTACGAGCAGTACTTC	CASSQVTGRYEQYF
.	TRBV30	.	TRBJ2-7	TGTGCCTGGAGTTGGGGGGTGGGGACCTACGAGCAGTACTTC	CAWSWGVGTYEQYF
.	TRBV7-6	.	TRBJ1-2	TGTGCCAGCAGCTCAGGGAATGGTGGCTACACCTTC	CASSSGNGGYTF
.	TRBV6-5	.	TRBJ1-1	TGTGCCAGCAGTCTAGAGACAGGCCCCTCTGAAGCTTTCTTT	CASSLETGPSEAFF
.	TRBV11-2	.	TRBJ2-1	TGTGCCAGCAGCACAGACAGGAGCTCCTACAATGAGCAGTTCTTC	CASSTDRSSYNEQFF
.	TRBV9	.	TRBJ1-1	TGTGCCAGCAGCGTCGATGGAAACAGGTACACTGAAGCTTTCTTT	CASSVDGNRYTEAFF
.	TRBV10-2	TRBD1	TRBJ2-4	TGCGCCAGCAGTGAGTTGACAGGGGGCAAAAACATTCAGTACTTC	CASSELTGGKNIQYF
.	TRBV9	TRBD1	TRBJ1-4	TGTGCCAGCAGCTCATCCGGGACAGGGCTTGAAAAACTGTTTTTT	CASSSSGTGLEKLFF
.	TRBV29-1	TRBD2	TRBJ2-1	TGCAGCGTTGATGTGGGACTAGCGGGAGGAACTGAGCAGTTCTTC	CSVDVGLAGGTEQFF
.	TRBV5-6	TRBD2	TRBJ2-2	TGTGCCAGCAGCTTGGAGAACCTAGCGGAATCGAACACCGGGGAGCTGTTTTTT	CASSLENLAESNTGELFF
.	TRBV7-9	TRBD2	TRBJ2-3	TGTGCCAGCAGACGTCTAGCGGGGGGCGGAGGAGATACGCAGTATTTT	CASRRLAGGGGDTQYF
.	TRBV30	.	TRBJ1-4	TGTGCCGGACACCTAAATGAAAAACTGTTTTTT	CAGHLNEKLFF
once	TRBV29-1	.	TRBJ1-1	TGCAGCGTTGCCCAAGGGGTGGACACTGAAGCTTTCTTT	CSVAQGVDTEAFF
.	TRBV13	TRBD1	TRBJ2-3	TGTGCCAGCAGCTTAGGCCGACAGGGTGAGACAGATACGCAGTATTTT	CASSLGRQGETDTQYF
.	TRBV11-3	.	TRBJ2-1	TGTGCCAGCAGCTTAGAGATCGGGGGTAGTAATGAGCAGTTCTTC	CASSLEIGGSNEQFF
.	TRBV10-2	.	TRBJ2-3	TGCGCCAGCGGCCGCGGACTGGTCTACTTGGATACGCAGTATTTT	CASGRGLVYLDTQYF
few	TRBV7-2	.	TRBJ1-3	TGTGCCAGCAGCTCCCAAAGGGGGTCTGGAAACACCATATATTTT	CASSSQRGSGNTIYF
.	TRBV4-2	TRBD2	TRBJ2-3	TGTGCCAGCAGCCAAGTCGGGGGCGGGGGGGCAGATACGCAGTATTTT	CASSQVGGGGADTQYF
few	TRBV5-1	TRBD1	TRBJ2-2	TGCGCCAGCAGGGAACAGGGGCTGGACACCGGGGAGCTGTTTTTT	CASREQGLDTGELFF
.	TRBV7-9	.	TRBJ1-2	TGTGCCAGCCTCGAGACGGCAGCGAGCTATGGCTACACCTTC	CASLETAASYGYTF
.	TRBV28	.	TRBJ2-4	TGTGCCAGCAGTTTCGGAAGGGGGAACATTCAGTACTTC	CASSFGRGNIQYF
.	TRBV5-1	.	TRBJ2-5	TGCGCCAGCAGCGCCCGGGACTACCAAGAGACCCAGTACTTC	CASSARDYQETQYF
.	TRBV19	.	TRBJ2-2	TGTGCCAGTAGTTTACGACAGAACACCGGGGAGCTGTTTTTT	CASSLRQNTGELFF
.	TRBV9	.	TRBJ2-6	TGTGCCAGCAGCCCCCCGGGGGCCAACGTCCTGACTTTC	CASSPPGANVLTF
.	TRBV19	.	TRBJ2-1	TGTGCCAGTAAGGAGGTGACCCGCAATGAGCAGTTCTTC	CASKEVTRNEQFF
once	TRBV27	.	TRBJ2-1	TGTGCCAGCGGCCGGGACTCCTCCCGCCGGTTCTTC	CASGRDSSRRFF
.	TRBV27	.	TRBJ2-4	TGTGCCAGCAGCTCCGGGGTAGCCAAAAACATTCAGTACTTC	CASSSGVAKNIQYF
few	TRBV28	TRBD1	TRBJ1-2	TGTGCCAGCAGGACAGGGATCTATGGCTACACCTTC	CASRTGIYGYTF
.	TRBV6-4	.	TRBJ2-1	TGTGCCAGCAAAATAGCGGACGACTACAATGAGCAGTTCTTC	CASKIADDYNEQFF
.	TRBV27	.	TRBJ2-1	TGTGCCAGCAGTTTAGGAGGGCCTCACAATGAGCAGTTCTTC	CASSLGGPHNEQFF
.	TRBV28	TRBD1	TRBJ1-2	TGTGCCAGCAGGACAGGGTTGGCTAACTATGGCTACACCTTC	CASRTGLANYGYTF
.	TRBV13	TRBD2	TRBJ2-1	TGTGCCAGCAGCTTAGACCCCCCGGGACTAGGTAGCGATGAGCAGTTCTTC	CASSLDPPGLGSDEQFF
.	TRBV6-5	.	TRBJ2-6	TGTGCCAGCTATTCTGGGGCCAACGTCCTGACTTTC	CASYSGANVLTF
.	TRBV18	.	TRBJ2-7	TGTGCCAGCTCACCCCCGGGTCCCAGCTCCTACGAGCAGTACTTC	CASSPPGPSSYEQYF
.	TRBV7-9	TRBD1	TRBJ1-3	TGTGCCAGCAGCTTAGCGGTGTCAGGGGGAGGAAACACCATATATTTT	CASSLAVSGGGNTIYF
.	TRBV6-1	.	TRBJ2-5	TGTGCCAGCAGTGAAGGGCGGATGTACCAAGAGACCCAGTACTTC	CASSEGRMYQETQYF
.	TRBV2	.	TRBJ2-7	TGTGCCAGCAGTCTCGACACCCTGCCGGCCTACGAGCAGTACTTC	CASSLDTLPAYEQYF
medium-sized	TRBV29-1	.	TRBJ1-5	TGCAGCGTTGCGTCTGCTTCGGGGCAGCCCCAGCATTTT	CSVASASGQPQHF
.	TRBV28	.	TRBJ1-5	TGTGCCAGCAGCCCGAGGTTCGGAAGCAATCAGCCCCAGCATTTT	CASSPRFGSNQPQHF
.	TRBV9	TRBD1	TRBJ2-7	TGTGCCAGCAGCCTTAGAGGGACAGGGGGCTCCGAGCAGTACTTC	CASSLRGTGGSEQYF
.	TRBV7-2	.	TRBJ2-3	TGTGCCAGCAGCTTAGGGAGGGATACGCAGTATTTT	CASSLGRDTQYF
once	TRBV2	TRBD1	TRBJ2-7	TGTGCCAGCAGTGATATTAGGGGACAGATCTACGAGCAGTACTTC	CASSDIRGQIYEQYF
.	TRBV18	TRBD1	TRBJ2-1	TGTGCCAGCTCAGGGACAGGTATAGGGTCCTACAATGAGCAGTTCTTC	CASSGTGIGSYNEQFF
.	TRBV19	TRBD1	TRBJ1-5	TGTGCCAGTAGTGCGACAGGGGATCAGCCCCAGCATTTT	CASSATGDQPQHF